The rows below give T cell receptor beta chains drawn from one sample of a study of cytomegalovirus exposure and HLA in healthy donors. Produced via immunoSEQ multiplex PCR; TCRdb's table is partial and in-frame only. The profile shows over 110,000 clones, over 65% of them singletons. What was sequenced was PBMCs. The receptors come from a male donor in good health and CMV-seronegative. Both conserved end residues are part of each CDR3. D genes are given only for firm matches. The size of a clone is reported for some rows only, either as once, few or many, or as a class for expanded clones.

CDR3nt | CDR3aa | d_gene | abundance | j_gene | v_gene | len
TGTGCCAGCAGTTTAAGGACAGGGACCGAGCAGTACTTC | CASSLRTGTEQYF | TRBD1 | . | TRBJ2-7 | TRBV27 | 13
TGCAGTGCTAATAAGGGGAAGACCCAGCATTTT | CSANKGKTQHF | . | . | TRBJ1-5 | TRBV20-1 | 11
TGTGCCAGCAGCCCCTCCCGGGACAGGGCATTTGGCGAGCAGTACTTC | CASSPSRDRAFGEQYF | TRBD1 | . | TRBJ2-7 | TRBV11-1 | 16
TGTGCCAGCCGGGTCGCCTCGGGACAGGGGACAGGCTACAATGAGCAGTTCTTC | CASRVASGQGTGYNEQFF | TRBD1 | . | TRBJ2-1 | TRBV9 | 18
TGCGCCAGCAGCCCGACTAGCGGAGCCTACGAGCAGTACTTC | CASSPTSGAYEQYF | TRBD2 | . | TRBJ2-7 | TRBV4-3 | 14
TGCGCCAGCAGCCAAGGGGGGCTTGGCTATGGCTACACCTTC | CASSQGGLGYGYTF | . | once | TRBJ1-2 | TRBV4-3 | 14
TGTGCCAGCTCACCGCTGACAGTAAACACCGGGGAGCTGTTTTTT | CASSPLTVNTGELFF | . | . | TRBJ2-2 | TRBV18 | 15
TGTGCCAGCAGCGTACTCGGGTCCTGTGAGCAGTTCTTC | CASSVLGSCEQFF | . | few | TRBJ2-1 | TRBV9 | 13
TGTGCCAGCAGCCCGGACTACCTAAAAGGGCAGTTCTTC | CASSPDYLKGQFF | . | few | TRBJ2-1 | TRBV7-9 | 13
TGCGCCAGCAGCCGTTCACAGGGGGCTGGACAGCCCCAGCATTTT | CASSRSQGAGQPQHF | TRBD1 | . | TRBJ1-5 | TRBV4-1 | 15
TGTGCCAGCAGCCCTCGCGGAGCGGGAGGATATAATGAGCAGTTCTTC | CASSPRGAGGYNEQFF | TRBD2 | . | TRBJ2-1 | TRBV7-9 | 16
TGTGCCAGCAGCACCACTAGTTCCCCCTACGAGCAGTACTTC | CASSTTSSPYEQYF | . | . | TRBJ2-7 | TRBV5-4 | 14
TGTGCCAGCAGTTCACCGACCCGGGACAGGGGTTATGATGGCTACACCTTC | CASSSPTRDRGYDGYTF | TRBD1 | once | TRBJ1-2 | TRBV27 | 17
TGTGCCAGCAGTTGGGACACCTCCTACAATGAGCAGTTCTTC | CASSWDTSYNEQFF | . | . | TRBJ2-1 | TRBV28 | 14
TGCGCCAGCAAGGGGGACAACTCCCTTGAGCAGTTCTTC | CASKGDNSLEQFF | . | . | TRBJ2-1 | TRBV5-1 | 13
TGTGCCAGCGGTGCGCAACTCTCCTACGAGCAGTACTTC | CASGAQLSYEQYF | . | . | TRBJ2-7 | TRBV6-1 | 13
TGTGCCAACGGACAGGGGCTTTCCTACGAGCAGTACTTC | CANGQGLSYEQYF | TRBD1 | . | TRBJ2-7 | TRBV2 | 13
TGTGCCAGCAGCTCCCAGGGGGCTGGAAACACCATATATTTT | CASSSQGAGNTIYF | TRBD1 | . | TRBJ1-3 | TRBV5-4 | 14
TGCAGCGTTCTAGCGGGAGTAGGGACCCAGTACTTC | CSVLAGVGTQYF | TRBD2 | . | TRBJ2-5 | TRBV29-1 | 12
TGCAGCGCCGAGCGGGAGGGCTCCTACGAGCAGTACTTC | CSAEREGSYEQYF | TRBD2 | once | TRBJ2-7 | TRBV29-1 | 13
TGTGCCAGCAGCTGGAGTGGGGGACAGAGTTACCAAGAGACCCAGTACTTC | CASSWSGGQSYQETQYF | TRBD1 | . | TRBJ2-5 | TRBV7-6 | 17
TGTGCCAGCAGCCCCCGTAGTTCGGTGAGGATAGGGGCAAACACTGAAGCTTTCTTT | CASSPRSSVRIGANTEAFF | . | once | TRBJ1-1 | TRBV14 | 19
TGTGCCAGCAGTTTCGTCCTAGCGGGAGGGCCAGATACGCAGTATTTT | CASSFVLAGGPDTQYF | TRBD2 | . | TRBJ2-3 | TRBV27 | 16
TGTGCCAGCAGCCCTCAGGCCGGGGAGCTGTTTTTT | CASSPQAGELFF | . | . | TRBJ2-2 | TRBV7-2 | 12
TGTGCCAGTAGTCCTTCTCGGAGAGAAACGCAGTATTTT | CASSPSRRETQYF | . | . | TRBJ2-3 | TRBV19 | 13
TGTGCCAGCAGCCCGGGACTAGCGGGAGGTATCCGAGGGGAGCTGTTTTTT | CASSPGLAGGIRGELFF | TRBD2 | few | TRBJ2-2 | TRBV14 | 17
TGTGCCAGCAGCGGGACCGGGACAGGGTATCAGGAGCAGTTCTTC | CASSGTGTGYQEQFF | TRBD1 | once | TRBJ2-1 | TRBV7-6 | 15
TGTGCCAGCAGTTTAATTCCAGGGATCTTGGAGGGCTACACCTTC | CASSLIPGILEGYTF | . | . | TRBJ1-2 | TRBV27 | 15
TGTGCCTGGAGTGTAATTTCAACAGATACGCAGTATTTT | CAWSVISTDTQYF | . | . | TRBJ2-3 | TRBV30 | 13
TGTGCCAGCAGCCGGACTAGCGGGAGTGGGAATGAGCAGTTCTTC | CASSRTSGSGNEQFF | TRBD2 | . | TRBJ2-1 | TRBV7-3 | 15
TGTGCCAGCAGCTTAGTTGAGCAGTACTTC | CASSLVEQYF | . | . | TRBJ2-5 | TRBV11-2 | 10
TGTGCCAGTAGTATAACCCCCGCGGTGAGTCAGCCCCAGCATTTT | CASSITPAVSQPQHF | . | . | TRBJ1-5 | TRBV19 | 15
TGTGCCAGCAGTGAATCGAGGACAGACACAGATACGCAGTATTTT | CASSESRTDTDTQYF | . | . | TRBJ2-3 | TRBV25-1 | 15
TGTGCCAGCAGCTCCCAGGGATCGAGCTCCTACAATGAGCAGTTCTTC | CASSSQGSSSYNEQFF | . | . | TRBJ2-1 | TRBV5-4 | 16
TGCGCCAGCAGCCGCCAATTAGCGGGAGGCCGTACAGATACGCAGTATTTT | CASSRQLAGGRTDTQYF | TRBD2 | . | TRBJ2-3 | TRBV5-1 | 17
TGTGCCAGCACCTTGGGTGGGTCGGGCACTGAAGCTTTCTTT | CASTLGGSGTEAFF | . | . | TRBJ1-1 | TRBV5-4 | 14
TGTGCCAGCAGCCTAAGCGGGAGACTCAACGAGCAGTACTTC | CASSLSGRLNEQYF | TRBD2 | . | TRBJ2-7 | TRBV11-1 | 14
TGCGCCAGCAGCACCGGGACAGGGGCCTTTAAAGGTGAAGCTTTCTTT | CASSTGTGAFKGEAFF | TRBD1 | . | TRBJ1-1 | TRBV5-1 | 16
TGTGCCAGCAGCATAAGACGGGAGGATACGCAGTATTTT | CASSIRREDTQYF | . | few | TRBJ2-3 | TRBV7-2 | 13
TGTGCCTGGAGTCCGGGGGACTATGGCTACACCTTC | CAWSPGDYGYTF | . | . | TRBJ1-2 | TRBV30 | 12
TGTGCCAGCAGTCTCAGGGGGCTTAGCAATCAGCCCCAGCATTTT | CASSLRGLSNQPQHF | TRBD1 | . | TRBJ1-5 | TRBV27 | 15
TGTGCCAGCTCATGGACTAGCGGGTACAATGAGCAGTTCTTC | CASSWTSGYNEQFF | TRBD2 | . | TRBJ2-1 | TRBV28 | 14
TGTGCCAGTAGTGCCGACAGGGCAACTAATGAAAAACTGTTTTTT | CASSADRATNEKLFF | TRBD1 | . | TRBJ1-4 | TRBV19 | 15
TGCGCCAGCAGCCCCGGACTAGTCGGGGAGACCCAGTACTTC | CASSPGLVGETQYF | TRBD2 | . | TRBJ2-5 | TRBV5-1 | 14
TGTGCCAGCAGTAGATTAGCGGGAGATCAAGATACGCAGTATTTT | CASSRLAGDQDTQYF | TRBD2 | . | TRBJ2-3 | TRBV6-5 | 15
TGCAGCGTTGAAAGAGGACAGTCGCGTACCGGGGAGCTGTTTTTT | CSVERGQSRTGELFF | . | once | TRBJ2-2 | TRBV29-1 | 15
TGTGCCAGCAGTGAAGGTGGCAGGGGGCGAAAGAACACCGGGGAGCTGTTTTTT | CASSEGGRGRKNTGELFF | TRBD1 | . | TRBJ2-2 | TRBV2 | 18
TGTGCCATCAGTGGGTACAGGGGTGGCGAGCAGTACTTC | CAISGYRGGEQYF | TRBD1 | few | TRBJ2-7 | TRBV10-3 | 13
TGTGCCAGCAGGGGGACAGGGAGGGGTGAAGCTTTCTTT | CASRGTGRGEAFF | TRBD1 | . | TRBJ1-1 | TRBV6-5 | 13
TGTGCCAGTACCCAAAAGGGGACTAGCGGAAACAATGAGCAGTTCTTC | CASTQKGTSGNNEQFF | TRBD2 | . | TRBJ2-1 | TRBV19 | 16
TGTGCCAGCAGCTTGATGAGAGCGTTTTTATTGGGCAATGAGCAGTTCTTC | CASSLMRAFLLGNEQFF | . | . | TRBJ2-1 | TRBV7-2 | 17
TGTGCCAGCAGAAAGACCGGGACAGGGGTTTACGAGCAGTACTTC | CASRKTGTGVYEQYF | TRBD1 | . | TRBJ2-7 | TRBV6-6 | 15
TGTGCCAGCTCCTGGGAGCGTGAAGCTTTCTTT | CASSWEREAFF | . | . | TRBJ1-1 | TRBV6-6 | 11
TGTGCCAGCAGTTTAGGCAACAGCTATGGCTACACCTTC | CASSLGNSYGYTF | . | . | TRBJ1-2 | TRBV27 | 13
TGTGCCAGCACTCCGACAGAAACTAACACTGAAGCTTTCTTT | CASTPTETNTEAFF | . | . | TRBJ1-1 | TRBV6-5 | 14